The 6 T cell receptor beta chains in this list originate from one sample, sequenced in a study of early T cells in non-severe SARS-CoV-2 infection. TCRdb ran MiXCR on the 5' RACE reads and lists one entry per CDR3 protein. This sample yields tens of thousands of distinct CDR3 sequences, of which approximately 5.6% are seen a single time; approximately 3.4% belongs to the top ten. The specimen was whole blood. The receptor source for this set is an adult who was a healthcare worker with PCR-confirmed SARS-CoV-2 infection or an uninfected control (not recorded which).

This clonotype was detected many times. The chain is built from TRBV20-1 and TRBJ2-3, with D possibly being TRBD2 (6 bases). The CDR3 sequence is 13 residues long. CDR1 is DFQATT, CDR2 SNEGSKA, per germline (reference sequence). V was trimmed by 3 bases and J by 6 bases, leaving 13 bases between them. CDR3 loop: CSARTSGGDTQYF. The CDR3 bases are TGCAGTGCTAGGACTAGTGGCGGCGATACGCAGTATTTT.

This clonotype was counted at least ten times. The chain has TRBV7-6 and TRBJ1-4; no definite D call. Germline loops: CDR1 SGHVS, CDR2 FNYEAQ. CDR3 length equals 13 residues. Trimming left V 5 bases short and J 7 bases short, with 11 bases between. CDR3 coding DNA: TGTGCCAGCAGCCTTTCTATTGGTGAAAAACTGTTTTTT. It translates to CASSLSIGEKLFF.

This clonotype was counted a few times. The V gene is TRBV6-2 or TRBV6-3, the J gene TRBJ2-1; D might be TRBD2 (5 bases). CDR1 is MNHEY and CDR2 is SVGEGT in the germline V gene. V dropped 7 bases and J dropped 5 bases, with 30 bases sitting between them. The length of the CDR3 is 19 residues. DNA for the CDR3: TGTGCCAGCACCGAGTTGCGGACTCATACTAAAACGCCAGACAATGAGCAGTTCTTC. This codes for CASTELRTHTKTPDNEQFF.

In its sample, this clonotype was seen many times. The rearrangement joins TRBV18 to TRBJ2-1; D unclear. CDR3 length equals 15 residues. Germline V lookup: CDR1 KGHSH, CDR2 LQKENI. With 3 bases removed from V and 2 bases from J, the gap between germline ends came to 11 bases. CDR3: CASSPGVGTYNEQFF. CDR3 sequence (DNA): TGTGCCAGCTCACCGGGCGTGGGGACCTACAATGAGCAGTTCTTC.

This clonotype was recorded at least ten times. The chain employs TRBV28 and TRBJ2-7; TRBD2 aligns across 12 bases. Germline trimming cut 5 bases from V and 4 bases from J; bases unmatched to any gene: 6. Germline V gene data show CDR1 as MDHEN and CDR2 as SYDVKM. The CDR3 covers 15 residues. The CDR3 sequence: CASSKTSGRAYEQYF. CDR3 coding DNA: TGTGCCAGCAGTAAGACTAGCGGGAGAGCTTACGAGCAGTACTTC.

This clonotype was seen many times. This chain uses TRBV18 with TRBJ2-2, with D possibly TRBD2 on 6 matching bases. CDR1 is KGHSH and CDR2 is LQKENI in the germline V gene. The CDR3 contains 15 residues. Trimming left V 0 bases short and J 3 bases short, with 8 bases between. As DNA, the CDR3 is TGTGCCAGCTCACCACCGACTAGGCACACCGGGGAGCTGTTTTTT. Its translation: CASSPPTRHTGELFF.